This T cell receptor (beta chain) was observed in a study of molecular identifiers for immune sequencing clone quantification. TCRdb fed the PCR reads into MiXCR, producing one record per CDR3 protein. Of over 600,000 distinct CDR3 sequences listed, 15% to 20% are singletons. This sequence originates from a human donor in good health. Some libraries in this study had Jurkat cell RNA spiked in. Sequenced input: naive CD8+ T cells from blood, with Jurkat cell RNA spiked in. Noted subset: FACS-sorted CD8+CD4-CCR7+CD45RA+ naive T cells.

CDR3 in amino acids: CASSNSGGRSYEQYF. The CDR3 DNA reads as TGTGCCAGCAGCAACTCGGGAGGGCGTTCCTACGAGCAGTACTTC. V is TRBV11-2 and J is TRBJ2-7; TRBD2 matches at 8 bases. Germline V gene lookup returns CDR1 SGHAT and CDR2 FQNNGV. The CDR3 is made up of 15 amino acids. With V trimmed by 5 bases and J by 1 base, 7 bases remained unmatched.